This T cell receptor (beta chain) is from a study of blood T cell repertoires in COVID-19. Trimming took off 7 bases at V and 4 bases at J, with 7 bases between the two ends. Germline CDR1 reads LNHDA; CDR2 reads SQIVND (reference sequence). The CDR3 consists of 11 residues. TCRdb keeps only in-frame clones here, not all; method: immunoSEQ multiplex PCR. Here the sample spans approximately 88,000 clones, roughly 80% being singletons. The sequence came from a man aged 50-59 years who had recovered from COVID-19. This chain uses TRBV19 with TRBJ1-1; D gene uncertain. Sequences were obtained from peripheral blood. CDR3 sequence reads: CASIGRTEAFF. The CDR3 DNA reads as TGTGCCAGTATTGGGCGCACTGAAGCTTTCTTT.